The source of this TCR beta chain is a study of T cells in Graves' hyperthyroidism and ophthalmopathy. This clonotype appeared many times. The V and J ends lost 4 bases and 4 bases respectively, with 9 bases between them. The CDR3 is 13 residues long. From germline, CDR1 is SGHVS and CDR2 FQNEAQ. What was amplified from RNA transcripts were TCR beta CDR3 regions. The TCR CDR3 was amplified in a first-round RT-PCR using the HTBI primer set. TCRdb redid the calling of the multiplex PCR reads with MiXCR, one entry per CDR3 protein. Among around 300,000 distinct CDR3 sequences listed, around 20% were seen once.

The TCR originated in a man in his forties or fifties with Graves' ophthalmopathy. The chain couples TRBV7-8 to TRBJ2-3, with D unresolved. Input material: blood. This CDR3 reads CASSSDLADTQYF. The CDR3 DNA follows: TGTGCCAGCAGCTCAGATCTGGCAGATACGCAGTATTTT.